This T cell receptor (beta chain) comes out of a study of blood T cell repertoires in COVID-19. Study information: Acute and convalescent COVID-19 specimens originated in the United States, Italy and Spain.

Germline V gene sequence: CDR1 ENHRY, CDR2 SYGVKD. This CDR3 is 15 amino acids long. V shed 6 bases and J shed 1 base, with 15 bases lying between them. Produced via immunoSEQ multiplex PCR; TCRdb's table is partial and in-frame only. Of 30,000 to 45,000 clones listed, 60% to 85% are singletons. The sample consisted of peripheral blood. The chain joins TRBV10-3 to TRBJ1-1, with D possibly TRBD1 on 5 matching bases. The receptor's source is a man between 60 and 70 years old with active COVID-19. This CDR3 is CAIRGTGLRNTEAFF. The DNA of the CDR3 is TGTGCCATCAGGGGGACGGGACTTAGGAACACTGAAGCTTTCTTT.